This is a list of T cell receptor beta chains from one sample in a study of cytotoxic CD8 clonotypes in ibrutinib-treated CLL. Sequenced by immunoSEQ multiplex PCR; TCRdb stores in-frame clones only, minus some. The top ten hold less than 20% of the sample, which has around 250,000 clones, 60% to 75% seen once. The input for sequencing was PBMCs, taken after 24 months of ibrutinib treatment. The receptors shown here come from a human donor with chronic lymphocytic leukemia. The CDR3 runs from the conserved cysteine through the conserved F or W.

TRBJ1-2,TRBV7-8,CASSRDRANYGYTF
TRBJ2-1,TRBV18,CASSPRSTGTGNNEQFF
TRBJ2-7,TRBV4-1,CASSQDYPYEQYF
TRBJ1-1,TRBV2,CASSYRNTEAFF
TRBJ2-3,TRBV11-2,CASSLLRNIQGDTQYF
TRBJ2-1,TRBV7-8,CASSTPHRGFYNEQFF
TRBJ2-7,TRBV30,CASHDGTGVSYEQYF
TRBJ1-2,TRBV2,CASRETVGGYGYTF
TRBJ1-4,TRBV5-1,CASSLTGTSTNEKLFF
TRBJ2-7,TRBV28,CASSDPLGSGRIYEQYF
TRBJ2-5,TRBV28,CASRRGGTQYF
TRBJ2-5,TRBV7-7,CASSLGPQWGKETQYF
TRBJ2-2,TRBV10-3,CAISVRDGTGELFF
TRBJ1-1,TRBV6-5,CASSYERMNTEAFF
TRBJ2-4,TRBV7-2,CASSLDLDIQYF
TRBJ2-3,TRBV11-3,CASSRQSTDTQYF
TRBJ1-2,TRBV10-2,CASSGGGANYGYTF
TRBJ2-2,TRBV4-2,CASSQVSSGTGELFF
TRBJ1-4,TRBV25-1,CASSALGGREKLFF